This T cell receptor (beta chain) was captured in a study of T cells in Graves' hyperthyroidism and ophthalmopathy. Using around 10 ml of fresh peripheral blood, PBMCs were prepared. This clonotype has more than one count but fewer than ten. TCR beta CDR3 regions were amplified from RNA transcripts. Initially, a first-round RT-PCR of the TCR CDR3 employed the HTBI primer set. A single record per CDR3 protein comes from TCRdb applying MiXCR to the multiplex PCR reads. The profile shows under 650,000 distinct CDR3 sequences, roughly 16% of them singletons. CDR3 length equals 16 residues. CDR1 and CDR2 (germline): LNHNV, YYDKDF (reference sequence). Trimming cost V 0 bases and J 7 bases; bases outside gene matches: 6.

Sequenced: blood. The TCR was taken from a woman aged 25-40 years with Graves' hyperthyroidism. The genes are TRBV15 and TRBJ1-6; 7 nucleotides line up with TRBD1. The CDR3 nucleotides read TGTGCCACCAGCAGAGAACGGGCAGGGGGGAATTCACCCCTCCACTTT. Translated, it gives CATSRERAGGNSPLHF.